The rows below give T cell receptor beta chains drawn from one sample of a study of cytomegalovirus exposure and HLA in healthy donors. The protocol was immunoSEQ multiplex PCR, while the TCRdb copy is restricted to in-frame clones and leaves out a portion. The sample includes some 200,000 clones, about 79% of them seen just once. The specimen sequenced was PBMCs. The receptor source for this set is a man between 18 and 35 years old in good health and CMV-seronegative. Each CDR3 is given with its conserved first and last residue. A D gene is named only where the DNA matches it firmly. Expanded clones get a size class; other rows say once, few or many, or leave the size out.

d_call j_call v_call clone_size cdr3_aa cdr3_nt
NA TRBJ1-3 TRBV28 NA CASSLGPIINTIYF TGTGCCAGCAGTTTAGGGCCGATCATAAACACCATATATTTT
TRBD1 TRBJ2-1 TRBV6-5 NA CASSYSQGAGEQFF TGTGCCAGCAGTTACTCACAGGGGGCGGGGGAGCAGTTCTTC
NA TRBJ2-3 TRBV7-3 NA CASSLFSGADTQYF TGTGCCAGCAGCTTATTTAGTGGTGCAGATACGCAGTATTTT
TRBD2 TRBJ2-5 TRBV11-3 NA CASSLGGTSGSQETQYF TGTGCCAGCAGCTTGGGAGGGACTAGCGGATCCCAAGAGACCCAGTACTTC
TRBD1 TRBJ2-7 TRBV18 NA CASSQSAGQGNEQYF TGTGCCAGCTCACAGTCGGCGGGACAGGGGAACGAGCAGTACTTC
TRBD2 TRBJ2-2 TRBV4-2 once CASSQEHRASGGANPGELFF TGTGCCAGCAGCCAAGAACATCGAGCTAGCGGGGGGGCGAATCCCGGGGAGCTGTTTTTT
TRBD2 TRBJ2-4 TRBV5-6 NA CASSFLTSGKNIQYF TGTGCCAGCAGCTTCCTGACTAGCGGCAAAAACATTCAGTACTTC
TRBD1 TRBJ1-2 TRBV2 NA CASSPTGEAGGYTF TGTGCCAGCAGTCCTACAGGGGAGGCTGGTGGCTACACCTTC
TRBD2 TRBJ2-5 TRBV29-1 NA CSAPRETSGRETQYF TGCAGCGCCCCCCGAGAAACCAGCGGGAGAGAGACCCAGTACTTC
NA TRBJ1-1 TRBV30 NA CAQEGEGTEAFF TGTGCTCAAGAGGGGGAAGGGACTGAAGCTTTCTTT
NA TRBJ2-2 TRBV4-2 NA CASSQGGDPGELFF TGTGCCAGCAGCCAAGGCGGCGACCCCGGGGAGCTGTTTTTT
NA TRBJ1-1 TRBV29-1 few CSVEVRRDEAFF TGCAGCGTTGAAGTCCGCCGCGATGAAGCTTTCTTT
TRBD1 TRBJ2-5 TRBV25-1 NA CASSATGGQETQYF TGTGCCAGCAGTGCCACAGGGGGTCAAGAGACCCAGTACTTC
NA TRBJ2-7 TRBV6-1 NA CASADMSYEQYF TGTGCCAGCGCAGACATGAGCTACGAGCAATACTTC
TRBD2 TRBJ2-3 TRBV7-3 NA CASSLQAGRTDTQYF TGTGCCAGCAGCTTGCAAGCGGGAAGGACAGATACGCAGTATTTT
TRBD2 TRBJ2-1 TRBV27 NA CASSPGTSGNNEQFF TGTGCCAGCAGTCCAGGGACTAGCGGAAACAATGAGCAGTTCTTC
NA TRBJ2-1 TRBV11-1 NA CASSLAFRGSSYNEQFF TGTGCCAGCAGCTTAGCTTTCCGGGGGTCCTCCTACAATGAGCAGTTCTTC
NA TRBJ2-1 TRBV19 NA CASSISGNNEQFF TGTGCCAGTAGTATTTCAGGGAACAATGAGCAGTTCTTC
NA TRBJ1-2 TRBV13 few CASSLGGTQGYGYTF TGTGCCAGCAGCTTAGGTGGGACACAAGGCTATGGCTACACCTTC
NA TRBJ1-6 TRBV1 NA CTSSQDRRDHNSPLHF TGCACCAGCAGCCAAGATCGCAGGGATCATAATTCACCCCTCCACTTT